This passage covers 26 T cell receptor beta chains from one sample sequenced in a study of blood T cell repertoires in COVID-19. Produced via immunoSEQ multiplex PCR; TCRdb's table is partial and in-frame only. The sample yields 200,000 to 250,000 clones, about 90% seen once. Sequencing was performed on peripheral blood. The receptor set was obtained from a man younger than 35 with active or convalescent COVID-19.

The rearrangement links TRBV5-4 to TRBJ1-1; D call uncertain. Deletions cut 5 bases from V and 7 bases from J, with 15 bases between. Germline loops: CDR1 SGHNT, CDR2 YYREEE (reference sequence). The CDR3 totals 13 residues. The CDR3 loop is CASSFVDGNEAFF. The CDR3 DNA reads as TGTGCCAGCAGTTTCGTCGACGGGAATGAAGCTTTCTTT. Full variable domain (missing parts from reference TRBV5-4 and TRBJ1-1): ETGVTQSPTHLIKTRGQQVTLRCSSQSGHNTVSWYQQALGQGPQFIFQYYREEENGRGNFPPRFSGLQFPNYSSELNVNALELDDSALYLCASSFVDGNEAFFGQGTRLTVV.

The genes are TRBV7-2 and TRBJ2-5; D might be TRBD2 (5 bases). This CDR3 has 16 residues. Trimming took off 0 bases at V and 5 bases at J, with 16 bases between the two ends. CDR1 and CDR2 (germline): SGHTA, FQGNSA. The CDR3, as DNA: TGTGCCAGCAGCTTAGCAGTGCGGGCTGTCGGTGAGACCCAGTACTTC. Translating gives CASSLAVRAVGETQYF.

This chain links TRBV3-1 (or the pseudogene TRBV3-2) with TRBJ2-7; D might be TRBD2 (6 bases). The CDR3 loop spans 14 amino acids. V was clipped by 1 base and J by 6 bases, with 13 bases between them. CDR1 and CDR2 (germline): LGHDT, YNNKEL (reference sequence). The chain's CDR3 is CASSQAFRRAEQYF. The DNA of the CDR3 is TGTGCCAGCAGCCAAGCCTTTAGGAGGGCCGAGCAGTACTTC.

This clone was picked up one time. The CDR3 DNA follows: TGTGCCAGCAGCTCTATCTTAGGGGGCACCGGGGAGCTGTTTTTT. Translated, it gives CASSSILGGTGELFF. The gene calls are TRBV7-2 and TRBJ2-2; TRBD1 might be the D (6 bases). This CDR3 region has 15 residues. V shed 4 bases and J shed 4 bases, with 13 bases lying between them. Germline V gene lookup returns CDR1 SGHTA and CDR2 FQGNSA. Full variable domain (outside the CDR3, taken from reference TRBV7-2 and TRBJ2-2): GAGVSQSPSNKVTEKGKDVELRCDPISGHTALYWYRQSLGQGLEFLIYFQGNSAPDKSGLPSDRFSAERTGGSVSTLTIQRTQQEDSAVYLCASSSILGGTGELFFGEGSRLTVL.

CDR3 loop: CASSFRGEQFF. CDR3 in DNA: TGTGCCAGCAGCTTTAGAGGAGAGCAGTTCTTC. The V and J genes are TRBV7-2 and TRBJ2-1; D unclear. Per germline, CDR1 SGHTA and CDR2 FQGNSA. This CDR3 is built from 11 residues. Trimming left V 3 bases short and J 10 bases short, with 7 bases between. Combining the CDR3 with reference TRBV7-2 and TRBJ2-1 gives the whole variable domain GAGVSQSPSNKVTEKGKDVELRCDPISGHTALYWYRQSLGQGLEFLIYFQGNSAPDKSGLPSDRFSAERTGGSVSTLTIQRTQQEDSAVYLCASSFRGEQFFGPGTRLTVL.

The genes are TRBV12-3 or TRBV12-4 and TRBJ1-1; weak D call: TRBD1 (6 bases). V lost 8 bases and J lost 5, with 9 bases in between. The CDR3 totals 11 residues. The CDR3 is CASRGQTEAFF. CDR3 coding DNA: TGTGCCAGCCGAGGACAGACTGAAGCTTTCTTT.

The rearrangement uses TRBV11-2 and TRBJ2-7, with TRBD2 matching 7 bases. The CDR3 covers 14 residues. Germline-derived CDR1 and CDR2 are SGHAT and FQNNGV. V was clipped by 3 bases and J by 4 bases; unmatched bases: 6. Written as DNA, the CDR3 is TGTGCCAGCAGCTTTCGCGGGAGCGGGTACGAGCAGTACTTC. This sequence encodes CASSFRGSGYEQYF.

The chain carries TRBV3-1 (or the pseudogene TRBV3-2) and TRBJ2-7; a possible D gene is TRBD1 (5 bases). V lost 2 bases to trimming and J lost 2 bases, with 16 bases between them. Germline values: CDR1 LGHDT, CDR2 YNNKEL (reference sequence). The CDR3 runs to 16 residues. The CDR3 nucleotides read TGTGCCAGCAGCCAAAATGTCCCTGACAGACCCTACGAGCAGTACTTC. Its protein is CASSQNVPDRPYEQYF.

CDR3 region: CSAHREETQYF. The CDR3 region has the DNA TGCAGTGCCCACAGGGAAGAGACCCAGTACTTC. V usage is TRBV20-1 and J usage is TRBJ2-5, with a possible D match to TRBD1 (6 bases). The CDR3 sequence is 11 residues long. V lost 6 bases, J lost 3 bases, and 8 bases lay in between. Per the germline V gene, CDR1 is DFQATT and CDR2 is SNEGSKA (reference sequence).

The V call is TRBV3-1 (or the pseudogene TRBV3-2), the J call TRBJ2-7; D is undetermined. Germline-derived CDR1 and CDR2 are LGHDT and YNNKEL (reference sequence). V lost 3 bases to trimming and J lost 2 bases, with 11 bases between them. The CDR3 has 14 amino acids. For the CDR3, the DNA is TGTGCCAGCAGCCAGTTCGGCAGGACCTACGAGCAGTACTTC. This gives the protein CASSQFGRTYEQYF.

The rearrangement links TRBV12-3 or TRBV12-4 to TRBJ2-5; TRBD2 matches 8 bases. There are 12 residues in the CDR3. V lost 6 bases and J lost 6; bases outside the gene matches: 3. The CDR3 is CASSGLAQTQYF. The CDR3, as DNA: TGTGCCAGCAGCGGACTAGCTCAGACCCAGTACTTC.

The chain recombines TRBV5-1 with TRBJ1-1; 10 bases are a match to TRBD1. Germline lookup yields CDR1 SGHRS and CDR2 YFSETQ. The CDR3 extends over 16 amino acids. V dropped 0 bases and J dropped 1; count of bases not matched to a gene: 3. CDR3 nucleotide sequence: TGCGCCAGCAGCTTGGGACAGGGGGCGAAGAACACTGAAGCTTTCTTT. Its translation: CASSLGQGAKNTEAFF.

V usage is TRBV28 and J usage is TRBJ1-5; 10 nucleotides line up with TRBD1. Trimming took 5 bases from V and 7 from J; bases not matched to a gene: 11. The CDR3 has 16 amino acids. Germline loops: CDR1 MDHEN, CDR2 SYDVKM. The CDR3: CASSGDRGRLRQPQHF. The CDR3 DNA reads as TGTGCCAGCAGTGGGGACAGGGGAAGATTGAGGCAGCCCCAGCATTTT.

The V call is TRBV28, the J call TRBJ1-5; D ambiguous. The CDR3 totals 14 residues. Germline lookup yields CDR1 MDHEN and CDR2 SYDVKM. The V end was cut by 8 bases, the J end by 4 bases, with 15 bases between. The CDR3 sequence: CASAPTRENQPQHF. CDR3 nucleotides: TGTGCCAGCGCCCCGACACGGGAGAATCAGCCCCAGCATTTT.

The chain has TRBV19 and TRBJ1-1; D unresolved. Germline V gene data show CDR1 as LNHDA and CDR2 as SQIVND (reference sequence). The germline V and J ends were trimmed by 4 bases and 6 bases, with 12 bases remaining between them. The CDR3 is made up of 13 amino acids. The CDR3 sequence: CASSTQNGAEAFF. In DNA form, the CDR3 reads TGTGCCAGTAGTACCCAGAACGGGGCTGAAGCTTTCTTT. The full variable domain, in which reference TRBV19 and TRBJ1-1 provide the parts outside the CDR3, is DGGITQSPKYLFRKEGQNVTLSCEQNLNHDAMYWYRQDPGQGLRLIYYSQIVNDFQKGDIAEGYSVSREKKESFPLTVTSAQKNPTAFYLCASSTQNGAEAFFGQGTRLTVV.

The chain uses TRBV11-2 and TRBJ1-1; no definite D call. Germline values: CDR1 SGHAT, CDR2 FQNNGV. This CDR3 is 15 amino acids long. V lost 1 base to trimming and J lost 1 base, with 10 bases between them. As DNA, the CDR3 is TGTGCCAGCAGCTTAGCAGTAGCGCGGAACACTGAAGCTTTCTTT. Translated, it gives CASSLAVARNTEAFF.

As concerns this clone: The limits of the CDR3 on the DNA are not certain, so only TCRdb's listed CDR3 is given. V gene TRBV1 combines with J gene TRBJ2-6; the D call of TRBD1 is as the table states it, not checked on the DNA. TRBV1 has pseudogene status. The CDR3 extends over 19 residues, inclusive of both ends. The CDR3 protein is CTSSQVAAGAISGANVLTF.

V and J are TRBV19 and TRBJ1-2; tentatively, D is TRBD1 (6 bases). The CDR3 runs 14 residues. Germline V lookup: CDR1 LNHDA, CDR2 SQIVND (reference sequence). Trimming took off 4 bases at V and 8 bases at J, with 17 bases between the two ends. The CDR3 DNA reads TGTGCCAGTAGTACCCGACAGGCGTCGGAGGGCTACACCTTC. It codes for CASSTRQASEGYTF. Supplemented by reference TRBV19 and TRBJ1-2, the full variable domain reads DGGITQSPKYLFRKEGQNVTLSCEQNLNHDAMYWYRQDPGQGLRLIYYSQIVNDFQKGDIAEGYSVSREKKESFPLTVTSAQKNPTAFYLCASSTRQASEGYTFGSGTRLTVV.

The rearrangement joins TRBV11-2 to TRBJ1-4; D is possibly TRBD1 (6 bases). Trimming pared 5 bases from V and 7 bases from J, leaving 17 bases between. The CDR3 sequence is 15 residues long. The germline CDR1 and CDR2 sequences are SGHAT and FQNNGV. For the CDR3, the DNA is TGTGCCAGCAGCCGAGTCCCCACAGGGAGTGAAAAACTGTTTTTT. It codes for CASSRVPTGSEKLFF.

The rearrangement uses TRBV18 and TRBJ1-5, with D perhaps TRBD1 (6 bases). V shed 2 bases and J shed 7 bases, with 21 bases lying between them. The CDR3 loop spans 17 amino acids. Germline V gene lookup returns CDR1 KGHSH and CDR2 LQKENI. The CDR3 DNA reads TGTGCCAGCTCACCAACTCGAGGATTAGGGGGTGGGCAGCCCCAGCATTTT. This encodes CASSPTRGLGGGQPQHF.

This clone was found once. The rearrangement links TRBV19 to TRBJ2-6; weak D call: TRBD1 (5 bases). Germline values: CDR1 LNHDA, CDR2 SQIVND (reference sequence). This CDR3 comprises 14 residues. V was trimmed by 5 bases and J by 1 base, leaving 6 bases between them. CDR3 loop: CASSSGSGANVLTF. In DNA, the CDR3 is TGTGCCAGTAGTTCAGGGTCTGGGGCCAACGTCCTGACTTTC.

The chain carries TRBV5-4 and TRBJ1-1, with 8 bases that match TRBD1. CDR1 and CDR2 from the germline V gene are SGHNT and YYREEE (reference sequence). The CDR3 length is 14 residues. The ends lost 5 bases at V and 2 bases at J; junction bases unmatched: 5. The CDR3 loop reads CASRHGQGNTEAFF. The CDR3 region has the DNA TGTGCCAGCAGACACGGACAGGGTAACACTGAAGCTTTCTTT.

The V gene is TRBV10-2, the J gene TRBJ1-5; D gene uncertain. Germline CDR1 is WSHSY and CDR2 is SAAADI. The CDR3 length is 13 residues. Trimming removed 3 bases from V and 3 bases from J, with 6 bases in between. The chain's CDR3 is CASSDSYNQPQHF. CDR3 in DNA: TGCGCCAGCAGTGATAGTTACAATCAGCCCCAGCATTTT.

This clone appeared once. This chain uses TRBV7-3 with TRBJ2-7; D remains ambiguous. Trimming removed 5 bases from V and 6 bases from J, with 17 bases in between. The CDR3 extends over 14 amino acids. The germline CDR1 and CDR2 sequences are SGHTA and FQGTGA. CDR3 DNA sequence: TGTGCCAGCAGCCCAACCCCGCGGATGGGCGAGCAGTACTTC. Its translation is CASSPTPRMGEQYF. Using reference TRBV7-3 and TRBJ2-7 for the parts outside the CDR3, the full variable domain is GAGVSQTPSNKVTEKGKYVELRCDPISGHTALYWYRQSLGQGPEFLIYFQGTGAADDSGLPNDRFFAVRPEGSVSTLKIQRTERGDSAVYLCASSPTPRMGEQYFGPGTRLTVT.

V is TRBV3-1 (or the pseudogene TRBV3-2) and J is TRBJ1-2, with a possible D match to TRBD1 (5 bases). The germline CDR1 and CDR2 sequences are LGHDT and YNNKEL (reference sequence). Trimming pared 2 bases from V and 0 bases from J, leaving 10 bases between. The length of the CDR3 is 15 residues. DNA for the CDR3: TGTGCCAGCAGCCAATTGACAGCAGCTAACTATGGCTACACCTTC. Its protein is CASSQLTAANYGYTF.

CDR3 nucleotide sequence: TGTGCCAGCAGCCAAGATCTTGCCAGGGGGCACATTCAGTACTTC. It yields the protein CASSQDLARGHIQYF. The gene calls are TRBV14 and TRBJ2-4; 8 positions match TRBD1. This CDR3 has 15 amino acids. V shed 0 bases, J shed 8 bases, and the junction held 6 bases outside the gene matches. Germline CDR1 reads SGHDN; CDR2 reads FVKESK.